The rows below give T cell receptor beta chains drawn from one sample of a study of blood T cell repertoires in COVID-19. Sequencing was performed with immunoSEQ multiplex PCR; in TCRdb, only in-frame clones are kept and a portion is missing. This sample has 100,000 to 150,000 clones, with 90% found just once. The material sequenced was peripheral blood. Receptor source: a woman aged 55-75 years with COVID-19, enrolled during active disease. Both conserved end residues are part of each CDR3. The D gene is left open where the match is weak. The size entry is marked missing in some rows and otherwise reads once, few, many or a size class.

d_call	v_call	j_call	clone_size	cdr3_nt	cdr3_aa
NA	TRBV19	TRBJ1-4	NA	TGTGCCAGTAGTATCCCAGGGGAAAAACTGTTTTTT	CASSIPGEKLFF
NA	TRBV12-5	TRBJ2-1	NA	TGTGCTAGTAGCCGTAATGAGCAGTTCTTC	CASSRNEQFF
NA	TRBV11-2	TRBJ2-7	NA	TGTGCCAGCAGCTTAGAGGGCAGGGGATCCCACGAGCAGTACTTC	CASSLEGRGSHEQYF
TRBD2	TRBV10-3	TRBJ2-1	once	TGTGCCATCAGTGATAGGGGACTAGGCAATGAGCAGTTCTTC	CAISDRGLGNEQFF
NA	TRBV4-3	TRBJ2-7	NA	TGCGCCAGCAGCCAAGATGTAGATTACGAGCAGTACTTC	CASSQDVDYEQYF
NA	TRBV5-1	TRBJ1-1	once	TGCGCCAGCTCTAAGGACAGTCGTAGCACTGAAGCTTTCTTT	CASSKDSRSTEAFF
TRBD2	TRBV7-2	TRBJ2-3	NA	TGTGCCAGCAGCTCCCCCCCTAGCGGGGGCCTCACAGATACGCAGTATTTT	CASSSPPSGGLTDTQYF
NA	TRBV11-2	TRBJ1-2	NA	TGTGCCAGCAGCCCAAGCAGGGTCAACTATGGCTACACCTTC	CASSPSRVNYGYTF
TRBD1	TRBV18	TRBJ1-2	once	TGTGCCAGCTCACCACGTGGGACCGGACAGGGGGCGCCAGGGACCGGCTACACCTTC	CASSPRGTGQGAPGTGYTF
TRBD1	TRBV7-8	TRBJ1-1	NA	TGTGCCAGCAGCTTATGGGCCCGGACAGGGAACACTGAAGCTTTCTTT	CASSLWARTGNTEAFF
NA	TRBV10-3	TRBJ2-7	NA	TGTGCCAGCCGACAGGAGAGCTCCTACGAGCAGTACTTC	CASRQESSYEQYF
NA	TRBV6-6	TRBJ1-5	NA	TGTGCCAGCAGTTACCCCGACAGTCAAGGCAATCAGCCCCAGCATTTT	CASSYPDSQGNQPQHF
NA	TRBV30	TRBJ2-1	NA	TGTGCCTGGATGGGGGGATCCTACAATGAGCAGTTCTTC	CAWMGGSYNEQFF
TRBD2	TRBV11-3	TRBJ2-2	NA	TGTGCCAGCAGCCTTACTGGACTAGCGGGGGGTGCTGCGAACACCGGGGAGCTGTTTTTT	CASSLTGLAGGAANTGELFF
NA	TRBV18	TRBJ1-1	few	TGTGCCAGCTCACCTGCCGGGAGGGGAACTGAAGCTTTCTTT	CASSPAGRGTEAFF
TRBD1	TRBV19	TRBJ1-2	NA	TGTGCCAGTAGTAAAGGACAGGGGGCCCGGAGCTACACCTTC	CASSKGQGARSYTF
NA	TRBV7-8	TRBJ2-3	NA	TGTGCCAGCAGCTTCGAGTACCTCACAGATACGCAGTATTTT	CASSFEYLTDTQYF
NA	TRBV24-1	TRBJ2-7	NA	TGTGCCACCAGTGTCGTGACAGACACGGTCAACGAGCAGTACTTC	CATSVVTDTVNEQYF
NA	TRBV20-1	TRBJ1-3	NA	TGCAGTGCTAGTTCAGGATCTGGAAACACCATATATTTT	CSASSGSGNTIYF
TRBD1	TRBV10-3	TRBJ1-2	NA	TGTGCCATAGGGAAGGGGGCCAAGGACTATGGCTACACCTTC	CAIGKGAKDYGYTF
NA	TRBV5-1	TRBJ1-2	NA	TGCGCCAGCAGCCCCGGGAACAGAGATGGCTACACCTTC	CASSPGNRDGYTF
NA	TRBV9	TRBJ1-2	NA	TGTGCCAGCAGCGTAGGAGGAGGTAAAAAAAATGGCTACACCTTC	CASSVGGGKKNGYTF
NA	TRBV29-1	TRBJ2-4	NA	TGCAGCGTCCCCCAAGGGGGAGCCAAAAACATTCAGTACTTC	CSVPQGGAKNIQYF
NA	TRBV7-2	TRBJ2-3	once	TGTGCCAGCAGGGACAGAACTAGCACAGATACGCAGTATTTT	CASRDRTSTDTQYF
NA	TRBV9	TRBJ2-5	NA	TGTGCCAGCAGCATCGGACAGGGAGGGGTTTGGGAGACCCAGTACTTC	CASSIGQGGVWETQYF
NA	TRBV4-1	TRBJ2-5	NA	TGCGCCAGCAGCCAAAATAGTTTAGCGAACCAAGAGACCCAGTACTTC	CASSQNSLANQETQYF
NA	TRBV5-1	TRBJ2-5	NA	TGCGCCAGCAGCTTGGACAGGGGGGGGACCCAGTACTTC	CASSLDRGGTQYF
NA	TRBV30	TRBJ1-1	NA	TGTGCCTGGGTTCCACAGGTTGAAGCTTTCTTT	CAWVPQVEAFF
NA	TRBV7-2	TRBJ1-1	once	TGTGCCAGCAGCTTCGGTGGGAACACTGAAGCTTTCTTT	CASSFGGNTEAFF
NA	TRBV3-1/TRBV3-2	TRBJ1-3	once	TGTGCCAGCAGCCAACAGGCCGAAAACACCATATATTTT	CASSQQAENTIYF
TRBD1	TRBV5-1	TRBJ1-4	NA	TGCGCCAGCACCCTGGACAGGGGGGGTTCCGAAAAACTGTTTTTT	CASTLDRGGSEKLFF
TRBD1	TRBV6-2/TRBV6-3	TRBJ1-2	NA	TGTGCCAGCAGTTCCCGACCAACGACAGGGTTGGGTGGCTACACCTTC	CASSSRPTTGLGGYTF
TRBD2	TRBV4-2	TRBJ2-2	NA	TGTGCCAGCAGCCTCGGGGGGGCCGGGGAGCTGTTTTTT	CASSLGGAGELFF
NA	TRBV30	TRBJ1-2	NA	TGTGCCTGGAGTAAGAACAGCGGCTACTATGGCTACACCTTC	CAWSKNSGYYGYTF
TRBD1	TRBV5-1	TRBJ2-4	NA	TGCGCCAGCAGCGAACCACAGGGGCCTGTGGACATTCAGTACTTC	CASSEPQGPVDIQYF
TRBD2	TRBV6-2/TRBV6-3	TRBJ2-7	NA	TGTGCCAGCAGTTACTCCACTAGCGGGTCCTACGAGCAGTACTTC	CASSYSTSGSYEQYF
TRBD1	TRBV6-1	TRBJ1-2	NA	TGTGCCAGCAGTGAAGCGAGCAAACACAGGGGTGGCTCCACCTTC	CASSEASKHRGGSTF
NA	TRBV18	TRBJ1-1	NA	TGTGCCAGCTCACCACTCGGGAACACTGAAGCTTTCTTT	CASSPLGNTEAFF
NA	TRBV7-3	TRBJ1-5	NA	TGTGCCAGCAGCTCAGACGGGAATCAGCCCCAGCATTTT	CASSSDGNQPQHF
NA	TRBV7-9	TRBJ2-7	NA	TGTGCCAGCATAGCCGACGGAGGATACGAGCAGTACTTC	CASIADGGYEQYF
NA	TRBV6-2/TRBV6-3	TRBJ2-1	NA	TGTGCCAGCAGTTACGGTGAGGATGAGCAGTTCTTC	CASSYGEDEQFF
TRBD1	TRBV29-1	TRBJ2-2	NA	TGCAGCGTGACAACAGGGGGGAACACCGGGGAGCTGTTTTTT	CSVTTGGNTGELFF
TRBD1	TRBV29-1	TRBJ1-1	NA	TGCAGCGTTGCGCGGGACAGGGTGGACACTGAAGCTTTCTTT	CSVARDRVDTEAFF
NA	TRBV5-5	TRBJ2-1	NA	TGTGCCAGCAGTTTGCGGAGGACCTCCTACAATGAGCAGTTCTTC	CASSLRRTSYNEQFF
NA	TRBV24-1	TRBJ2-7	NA	TGTGCCGTCAGACAGTTACAGTACTTC	CAVRQLQYF
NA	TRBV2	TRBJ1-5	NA	TGTGCCAGCAGTATCGACAGGAATCAGCCCCAGCATTTT	CASSIDRNQPQHF
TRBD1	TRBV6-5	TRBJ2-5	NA	TGTGCCAGCAGCGGGTCCCCAGGGGGTGCAGAGACCCAGTACTTC	CASSGSPGGAETQYF
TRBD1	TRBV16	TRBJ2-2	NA	TGTGCCAGCAGCCGCCAGGGGACAGGGCACACCGGGGAGCTGTTTTTT	CASSRQGTGHTGELFF
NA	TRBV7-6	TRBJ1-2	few	TGTGCCAGCAGCTTAGCTGGAGCCCCGGGGAATGGCTACACCTTC	CASSLAGAPGNGYTF
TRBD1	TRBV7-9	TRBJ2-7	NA	TGTGCCAGCAGCTACAGGACAGGGTACTCCTACGAGCAGTACTTC	CASSYRTGYSYEQYF
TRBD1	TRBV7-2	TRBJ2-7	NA	TGTGCCAGCAGCCGGGACAGGGGCAACTACGAGCAGTACTTC	CASSRDRGNYEQYF
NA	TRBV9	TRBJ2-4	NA	TGTGCCAGCAGCGTCGGCAGGGAAAACATTCAGTACTTC	CASSVGRENIQYF
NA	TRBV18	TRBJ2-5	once	TGTGCCAGCTCACCACCCTCAGGCCCCCCACGACCCACCGACCAAGAGACCCAGTACTTC	CASSPPSGPPRPTDQETQYF